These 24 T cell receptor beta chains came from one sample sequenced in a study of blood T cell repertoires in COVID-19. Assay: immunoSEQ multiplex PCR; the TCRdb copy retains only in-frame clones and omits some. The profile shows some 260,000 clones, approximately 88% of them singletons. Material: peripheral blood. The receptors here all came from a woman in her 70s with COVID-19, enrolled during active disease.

This CDR3 is CASTRQGGTGELFF. The CDR3 region has the DNA TGTGCCAGCACCCGACAGGGTGGGACCGGGGAGCTGTTTTTT. V usage is TRBV27 and J usage is TRBJ2-2; 7 bases are a match to TRBD1. V dropped 7 bases and J dropped 5; count of bases not matched to a gene: 7. This CDR3 has 14 residues. Germline values: CDR1 MNHEY, CDR2 SMNVEV (reference sequence).

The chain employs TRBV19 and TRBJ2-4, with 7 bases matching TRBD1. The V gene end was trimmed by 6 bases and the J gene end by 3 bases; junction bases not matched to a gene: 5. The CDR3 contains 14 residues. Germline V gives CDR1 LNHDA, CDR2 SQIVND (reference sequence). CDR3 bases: TGTGCCAGTAGCCAGGGGGACGTCAAAAACATTCAGTACTTC. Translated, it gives CASSQGDVKNIQYF.

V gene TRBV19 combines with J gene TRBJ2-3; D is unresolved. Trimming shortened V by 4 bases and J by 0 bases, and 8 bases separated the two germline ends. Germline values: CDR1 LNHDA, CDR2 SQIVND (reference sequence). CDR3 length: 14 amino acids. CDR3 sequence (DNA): TGTGCCAGTAGTACGACACTTAGCACAGATACGCAGTATTTT. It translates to CASSTTLSTDTQYF.

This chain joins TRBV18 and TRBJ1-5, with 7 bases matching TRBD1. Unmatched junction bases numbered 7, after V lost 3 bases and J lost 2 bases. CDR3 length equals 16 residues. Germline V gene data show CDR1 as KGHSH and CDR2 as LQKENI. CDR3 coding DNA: TGTGCCAGCTCACCGACAACAGGGGATCGCAATCAGCCCCAGCATTTT. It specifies CASSPTTGDRNQPQHF.

DNA for the CDR3: TGTGCCAGCAGCTTAGGTAAACAGAACACTGAAGCTTTCTTT. The encoded protein is CASSLGKQNTEAFF. J is TRBJ1-1 and V is TRBV11-2; D is ambiguous. There are 14 residues in the CDR3. CDR1 SGHAT and CDR2 FQNNGV come from the germline V gene. V lost 1 base to trimming and J lost 1 base, with 7 bases between them.

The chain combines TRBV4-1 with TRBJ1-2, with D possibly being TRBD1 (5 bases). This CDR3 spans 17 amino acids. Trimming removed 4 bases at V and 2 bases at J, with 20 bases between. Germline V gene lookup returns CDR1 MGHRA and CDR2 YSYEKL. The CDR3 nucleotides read TGCGCCAGCAGCCTCGGAATGGGAGGGACCAGAAACTATGGCTACACCTTC. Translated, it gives CASSLGMGGTRNYGYTF.

The CDR3 region is CASSSLGPSEKYF. The CDR3 nucleotides are TGTGCCAGCAGCTCCCTTGGCCCCTCGGAGAAGTACTTC. The chain couples TRBV7-8 to TRBJ2-7; no clear D. The CDR3 is 13 residues long. V was pared by 4 bases and J by 11 bases, with 18 bases between. CDR1 SGHVS and CDR2 FQNEAQ come from the germline V gene.

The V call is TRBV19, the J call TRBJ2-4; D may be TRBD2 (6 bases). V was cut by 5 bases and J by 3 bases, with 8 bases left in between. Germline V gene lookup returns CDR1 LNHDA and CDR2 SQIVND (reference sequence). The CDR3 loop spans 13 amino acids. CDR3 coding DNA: TGTGCCAGTAGTCAGGGAGGCAAAAACATTCAGTACTTC. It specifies CASSQGGKNIQYF.

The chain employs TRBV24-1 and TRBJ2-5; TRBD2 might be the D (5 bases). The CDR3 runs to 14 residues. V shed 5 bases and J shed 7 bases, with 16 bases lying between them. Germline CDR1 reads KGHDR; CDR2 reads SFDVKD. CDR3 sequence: CATSGPGDIVTQYF. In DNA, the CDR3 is TGTGCCACCAGTGGGCCCGGGGATATCGTGACCCAGTACTTC.

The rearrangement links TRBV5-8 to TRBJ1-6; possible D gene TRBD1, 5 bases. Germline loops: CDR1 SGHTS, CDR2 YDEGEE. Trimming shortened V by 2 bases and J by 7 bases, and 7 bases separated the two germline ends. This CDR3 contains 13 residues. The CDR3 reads CASSFDSNSPLHF. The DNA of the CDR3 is TGTGCCAGCAGCTTTGACAGCAATTCACCCCTCCACTTT.

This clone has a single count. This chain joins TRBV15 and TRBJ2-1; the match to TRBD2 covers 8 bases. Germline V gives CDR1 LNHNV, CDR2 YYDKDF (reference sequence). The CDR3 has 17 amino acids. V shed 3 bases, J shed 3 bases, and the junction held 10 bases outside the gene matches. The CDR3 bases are TGTGCCACCAGCAGTCTCACTAGCGGCAGATACTACAATGAGCAGTTCTTC. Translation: CATSSLTSGRYYNEQFF.

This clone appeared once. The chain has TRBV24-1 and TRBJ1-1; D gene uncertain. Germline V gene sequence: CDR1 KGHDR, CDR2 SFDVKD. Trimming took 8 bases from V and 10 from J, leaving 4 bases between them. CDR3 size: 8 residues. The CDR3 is CATTSAFF. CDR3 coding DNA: TGTGCCACCACATCAGCTTTCTTT.

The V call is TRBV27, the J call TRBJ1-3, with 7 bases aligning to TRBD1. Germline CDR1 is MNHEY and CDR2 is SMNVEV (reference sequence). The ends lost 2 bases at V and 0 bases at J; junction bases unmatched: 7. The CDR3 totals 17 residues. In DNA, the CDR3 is TGTGCCAGCAGTTTAGGCCCAGGGGGATTCTCTGGAAACACCATATATTTT. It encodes CASSLGPGGFSGNTIYF.

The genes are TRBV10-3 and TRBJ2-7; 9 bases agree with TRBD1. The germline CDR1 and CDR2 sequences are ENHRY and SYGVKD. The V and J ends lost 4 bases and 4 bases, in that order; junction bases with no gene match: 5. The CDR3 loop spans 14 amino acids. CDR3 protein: CAISGPGQGYEQYF. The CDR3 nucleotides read TGTGCCATCAGTGGCCCGGGACAGGGATACGAGCAGTACTTC.

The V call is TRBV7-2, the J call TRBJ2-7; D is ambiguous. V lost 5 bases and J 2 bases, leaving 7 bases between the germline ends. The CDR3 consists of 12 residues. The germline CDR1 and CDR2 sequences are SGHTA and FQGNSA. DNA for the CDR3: TGTGCCAGCAGCCCTAGAACCTACGAGCAGTACTTC. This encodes CASSPRTYEQYF. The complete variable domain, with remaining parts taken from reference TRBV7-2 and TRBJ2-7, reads GAGVSQSPSNKVTEKGKDVELRCDPISGHTALYWYRQSLGQGLEFLIYFQGNSAPDKSGLPSDRFSAERTGGSVSTLTIQRTQQEDSAVYLCASSPRTYEQYFGPGTRLTVT.

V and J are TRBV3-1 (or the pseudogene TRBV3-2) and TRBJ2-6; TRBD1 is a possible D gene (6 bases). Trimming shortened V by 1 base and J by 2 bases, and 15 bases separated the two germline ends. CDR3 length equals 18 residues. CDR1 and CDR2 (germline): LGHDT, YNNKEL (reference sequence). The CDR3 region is CASSQVAGVGTGANVLTF. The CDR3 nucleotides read TGTGCCAGCAGCCAAGTTGCAGGGGTGGGTACTGGGGCCAACGTCCTGACTTTC.

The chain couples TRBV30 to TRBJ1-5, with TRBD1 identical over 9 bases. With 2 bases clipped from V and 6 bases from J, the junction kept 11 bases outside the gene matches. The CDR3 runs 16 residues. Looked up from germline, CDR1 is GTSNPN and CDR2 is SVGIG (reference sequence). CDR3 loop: CAWSTTGQGSSQPQHF. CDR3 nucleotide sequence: TGTGCCTGGAGTACGACTGGACAGGGGTCTAGTCAGCCCCAGCATTTT. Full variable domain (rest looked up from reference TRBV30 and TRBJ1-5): SQTIHQWPATLVQPVGSPLSLECTVEGTSNPNLYWYRQAAGRGLQLLFYSVGIGQISSEVPQNLSASRPQDRQFILSSKKLLLSDSGFYLCAWSTTGQGSSQPQHFGDGTRLSIL.

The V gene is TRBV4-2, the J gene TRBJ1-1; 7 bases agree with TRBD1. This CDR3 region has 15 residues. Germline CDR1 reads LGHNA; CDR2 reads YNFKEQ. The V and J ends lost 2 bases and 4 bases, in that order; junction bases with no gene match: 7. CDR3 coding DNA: TGTGCCAGCAGCCAACGAGGGGCAGGGGGCACTGAAGCTTTCTTT. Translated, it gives CASSQRGAGGTEAFF.

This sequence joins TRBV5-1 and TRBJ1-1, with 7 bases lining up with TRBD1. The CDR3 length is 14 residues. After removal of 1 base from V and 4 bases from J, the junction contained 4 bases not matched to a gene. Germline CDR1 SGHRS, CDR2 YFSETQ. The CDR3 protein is CASSLQGEVTEAFF. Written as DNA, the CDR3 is TGCGCCAGCAGCTTGCAGGGGGAGGTCACTGAAGCTTTCTTT.

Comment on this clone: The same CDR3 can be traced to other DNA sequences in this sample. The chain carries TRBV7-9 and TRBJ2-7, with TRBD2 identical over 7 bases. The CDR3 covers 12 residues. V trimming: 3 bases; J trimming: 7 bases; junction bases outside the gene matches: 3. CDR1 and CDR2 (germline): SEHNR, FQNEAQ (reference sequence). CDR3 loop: CASSLAGGEQYF. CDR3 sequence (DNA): TGTGCCAGCAGCTTGGCCGGGGGGGAGCAGTACTTC.

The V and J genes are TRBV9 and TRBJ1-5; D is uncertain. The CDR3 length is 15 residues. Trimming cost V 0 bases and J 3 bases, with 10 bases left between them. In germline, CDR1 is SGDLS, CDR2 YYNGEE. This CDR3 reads CASSVDSGTNQPQHF. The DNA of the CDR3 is TGTGCCAGCAGCGTAGACTCAGGTACCAATCAGCCCCAGCATTTT.

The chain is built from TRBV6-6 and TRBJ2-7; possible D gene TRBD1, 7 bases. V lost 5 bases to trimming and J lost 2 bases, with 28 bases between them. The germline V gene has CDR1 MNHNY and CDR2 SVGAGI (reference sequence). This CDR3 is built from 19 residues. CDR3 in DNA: TGTGCCAGCAGTCCCAGGCGGGGAACGGGACAGTCGCCCCCCTACGAGCAGTACTTC. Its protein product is CASSPRRGTGQSPPYEQYF.

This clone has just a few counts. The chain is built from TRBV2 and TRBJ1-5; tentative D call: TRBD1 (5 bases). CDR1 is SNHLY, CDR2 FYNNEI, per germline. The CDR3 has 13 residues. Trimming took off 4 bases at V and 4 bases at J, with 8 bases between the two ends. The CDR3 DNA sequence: TGTGCCAGCAGTGGAAACAGGAATCAGCCCCAGCATTTT. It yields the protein CASSGNRNQPQHF.

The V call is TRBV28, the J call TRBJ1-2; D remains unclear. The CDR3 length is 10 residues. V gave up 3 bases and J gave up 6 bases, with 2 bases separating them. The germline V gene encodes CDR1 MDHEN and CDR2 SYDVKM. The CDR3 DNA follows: TGTGCCAGCAGTTTTAATGGCTACACCTTC. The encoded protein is CASSFNGYTF.